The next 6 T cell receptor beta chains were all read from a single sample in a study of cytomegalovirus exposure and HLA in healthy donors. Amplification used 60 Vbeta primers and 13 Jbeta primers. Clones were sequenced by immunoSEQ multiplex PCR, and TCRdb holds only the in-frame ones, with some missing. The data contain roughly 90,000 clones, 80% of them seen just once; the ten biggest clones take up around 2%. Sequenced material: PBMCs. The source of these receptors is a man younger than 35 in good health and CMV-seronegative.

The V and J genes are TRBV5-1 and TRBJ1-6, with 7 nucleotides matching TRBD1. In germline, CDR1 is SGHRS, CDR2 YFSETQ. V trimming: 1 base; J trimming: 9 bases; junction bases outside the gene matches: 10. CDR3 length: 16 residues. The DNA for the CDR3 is TGCGCCAGCAGCTTGTCTACAGGGGAACTAAGTTCACCCCTCCACTTT. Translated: CASSLSTGELSSPLHF.

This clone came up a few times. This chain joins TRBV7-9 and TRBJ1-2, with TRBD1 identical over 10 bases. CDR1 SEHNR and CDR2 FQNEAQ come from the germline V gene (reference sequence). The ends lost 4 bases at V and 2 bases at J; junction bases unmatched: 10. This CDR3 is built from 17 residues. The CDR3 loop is CASSSVTGGLHNYGYTF. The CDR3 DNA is TGTGCCAGCAGCTCTGTGACAGGGGGCCTGCACAACTATGGCTACACCTTC.

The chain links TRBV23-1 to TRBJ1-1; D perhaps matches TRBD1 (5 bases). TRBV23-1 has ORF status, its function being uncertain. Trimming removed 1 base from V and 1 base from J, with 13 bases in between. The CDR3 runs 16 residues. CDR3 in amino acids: CASSQLGHRKNTEAFF. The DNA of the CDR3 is TGCGCCAGCAGTCAATTGGGTCACAGGAAGAACACTGAAGCTTTCTTT.

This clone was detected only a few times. CDR3 protein: CASSLGSGGDYGYTF. As DNA, the CDR3 is TGCGCCAGCAGCTTGGGGTCAGGGGGCGACTATGGCTACACCTTC. V and J are TRBV5-1 and TRBJ1-2, with 8 bases that match TRBD1. The ends lost 0 bases at V and 3 bases at J; junction bases unmatched: 4. There are 15 residues in the CDR3. Germline values: CDR1 SGHRS, CDR2 YFSETQ.

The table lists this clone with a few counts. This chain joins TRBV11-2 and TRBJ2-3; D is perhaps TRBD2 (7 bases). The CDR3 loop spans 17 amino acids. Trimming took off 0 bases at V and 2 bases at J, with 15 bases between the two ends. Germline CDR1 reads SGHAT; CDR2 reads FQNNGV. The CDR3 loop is CASSLEGAGALTDTQYF. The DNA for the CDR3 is TGTGCCAGCAGCTTAGAGGGGGCGGGGGCCCTCACAGATACGCAGTATTTT.

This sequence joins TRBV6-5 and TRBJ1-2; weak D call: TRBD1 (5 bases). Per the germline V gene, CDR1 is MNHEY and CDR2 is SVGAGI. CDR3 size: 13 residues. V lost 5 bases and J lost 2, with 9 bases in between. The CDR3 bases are TGTGCCAGCAGTCTGGGACTGAACTATGGCTACACCTTC. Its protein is CASSLGLNYGYTF.